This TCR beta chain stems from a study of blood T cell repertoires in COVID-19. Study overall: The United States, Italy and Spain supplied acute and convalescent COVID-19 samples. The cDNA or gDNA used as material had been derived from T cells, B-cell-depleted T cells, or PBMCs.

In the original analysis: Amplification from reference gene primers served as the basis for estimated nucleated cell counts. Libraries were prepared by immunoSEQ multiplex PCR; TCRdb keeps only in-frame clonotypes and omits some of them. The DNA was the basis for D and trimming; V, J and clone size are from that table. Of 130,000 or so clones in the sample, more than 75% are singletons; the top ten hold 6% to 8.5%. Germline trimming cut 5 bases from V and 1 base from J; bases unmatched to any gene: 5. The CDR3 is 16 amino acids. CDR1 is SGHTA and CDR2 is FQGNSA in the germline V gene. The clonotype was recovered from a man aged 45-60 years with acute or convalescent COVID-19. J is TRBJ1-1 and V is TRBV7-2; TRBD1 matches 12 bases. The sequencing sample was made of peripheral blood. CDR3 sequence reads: CASSRWGQGANTEAFF. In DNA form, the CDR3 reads TGTGCCAGCAGCCGTTGGGGACAGGGGGCGAACACTGAAGCTTTCTTT.